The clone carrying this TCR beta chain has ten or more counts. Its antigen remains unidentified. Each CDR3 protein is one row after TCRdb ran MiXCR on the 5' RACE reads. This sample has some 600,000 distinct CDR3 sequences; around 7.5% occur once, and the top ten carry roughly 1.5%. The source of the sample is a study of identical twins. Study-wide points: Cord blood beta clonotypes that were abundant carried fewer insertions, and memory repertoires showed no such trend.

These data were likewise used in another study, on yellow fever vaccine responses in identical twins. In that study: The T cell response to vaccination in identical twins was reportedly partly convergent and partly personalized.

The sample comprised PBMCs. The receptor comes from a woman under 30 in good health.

The CDR3 loop is CASSQVGRGTYNEQFF. CDR3 nucleotide sequence: TGCGCCAGCAGCCAAGTGGGTAGGGGGACTTACAATGAGCAGTTCTTC. The chain recombines TRBV4-1 with TRBJ2-1, with D possibly being TRBD1 or TRBD2 (6 bases each). Trimming cost V 1 base and J 4 bases, with 14 bases left between them. The CDR3 has 16 amino acids. The V gene's germline CDR1 is MGHRA and CDR2 YSYEKL.